This paragraph reports one TCR beta chain. The data originate from a study of blood T cell repertoires in COVID-19. As for the study in general: The United States, Italy and Spain provided the acute and convalescent COVID-19 samples. T cells, B-cell-depleted T cells, or PBMCs supplied cDNA or gDNA.

Patients from Seattle were sampled longitudinally, starting during active infection. The V and J ends lost 8 bases and 0 bases, in that order; junction bases with no gene match: 9. Germline V gene data show CDR1 as SQVTM and CDR2 as ANQGSEA. The CDR3 has 15 amino acids. Original processing notes: It was from reference gene primer amplification that nucleated cell counts were estimated. The table came from immunoSEQ multiplex PCR; TCRdb's copy has only in-frame clones and leaves some out. The V and J calls and clone size come from that table; D and trimming were worked out from the DNA. The sample shows approximately 70,000 clones, 90% to 95% of them seen only once.

The sequence derives from a man aged 45-65 years with COVID-19, enrolled during active disease. This chain links TRBV29-1 with TRBJ2-3, with TRBD1 matching over 9 bases. Sequenced material: peripheral blood. Here the CDR3 DNA reads TGCAGCCTACGGGACAGGGTCACTAGCACAGATACGCAGTATTTT. Protein sequence: CSLRDRVTSTDTQYF.